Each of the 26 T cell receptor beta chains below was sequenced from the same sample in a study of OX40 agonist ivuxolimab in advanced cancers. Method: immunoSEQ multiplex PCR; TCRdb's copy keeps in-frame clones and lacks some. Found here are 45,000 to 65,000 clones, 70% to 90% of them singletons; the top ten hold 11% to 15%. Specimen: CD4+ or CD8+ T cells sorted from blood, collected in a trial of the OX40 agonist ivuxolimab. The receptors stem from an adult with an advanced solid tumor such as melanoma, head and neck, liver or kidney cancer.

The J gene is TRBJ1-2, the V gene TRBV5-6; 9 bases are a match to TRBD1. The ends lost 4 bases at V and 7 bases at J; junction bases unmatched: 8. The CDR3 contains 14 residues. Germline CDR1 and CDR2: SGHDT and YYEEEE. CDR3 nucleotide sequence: TGTGCCAGCAGCCCCACCGGGACAGGGAGTGGCTACACCTTC. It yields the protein CASSPTGTGSGYTF.

CDR3 sequence reads: CASSLRLAGELGDTQYF. The CDR3 nucleotides are TGTGCCAGTAGTCTTCGACTAGCGGGGGAACTTGGAGATACGCAGTATTTT. The chain recombines TRBV19 with TRBJ2-3; 12 bases agree with TRBD2. V trimming: 5 bases; J trimming: 5 bases; junction bases outside the gene matches: 11. CDR3 length equals 17 residues. CDR1 LNHDA and CDR2 SQIVND come from the germline V gene (reference sequence).

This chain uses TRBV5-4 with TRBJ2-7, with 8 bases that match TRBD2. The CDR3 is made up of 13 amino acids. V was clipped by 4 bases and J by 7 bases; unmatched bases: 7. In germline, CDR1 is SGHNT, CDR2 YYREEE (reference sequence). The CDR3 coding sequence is TGTGCCAGCAGCCCGGAGGTAGCGGGGGAGCAGTACTTC. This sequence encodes CASSPEVAGEQYF.

The DNA of the CDR3 is TGTGCCAGCAGTGTCATAGTCGATCAGCCCCAGCATTTT. It specifies CASSVIVDQPQHF. The chain links TRBV27 to TRBJ1-5; D remains unclear. The V and J ends lost 5 bases and 5 bases respectively, with 10 bases between them. Germline V CDR1 and CDR2: MNHEY, SMNVEV (reference sequence). The CDR3 sequence is 13 residues long.

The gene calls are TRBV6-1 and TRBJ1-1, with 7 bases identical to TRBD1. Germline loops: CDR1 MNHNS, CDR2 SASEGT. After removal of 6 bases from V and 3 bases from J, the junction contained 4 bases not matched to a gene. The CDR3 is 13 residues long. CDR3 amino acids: CASSRGQHTEAFF. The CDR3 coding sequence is TGTGCCAGCAGCCGGGGACAGCACACTGAAGCTTTCTTT.

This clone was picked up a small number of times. The DNA of the CDR3 is TGTGCCTGGAGTGTGGGGAGAGGGATTGAAGCTTTCTTT. Translating it yields CAWSVGRGIEAFF. The V gene is TRBV30, the J gene TRBJ1-1, with unresolved D. Germline V gives CDR1 GTSNPN, CDR2 SVGIG (reference sequence). With 0 bases removed from V and 7 bases from J, the gap between germline ends came to 12 bases. This CDR3 has 13 residues.

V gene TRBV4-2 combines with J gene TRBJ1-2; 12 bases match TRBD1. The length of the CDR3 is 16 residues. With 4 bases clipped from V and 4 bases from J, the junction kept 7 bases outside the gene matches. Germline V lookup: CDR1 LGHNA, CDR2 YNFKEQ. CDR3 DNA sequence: TGTGCCAGCAGCCCACGGGACAGGGGGCTTGGCTATGGCTACACCTTC. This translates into CASSPRDRGLGYGYTF.

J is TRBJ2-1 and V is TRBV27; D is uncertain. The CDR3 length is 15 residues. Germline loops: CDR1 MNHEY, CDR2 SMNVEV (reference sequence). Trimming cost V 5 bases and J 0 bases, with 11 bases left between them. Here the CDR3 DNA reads TGTGCCAGCAGTCCCGAAACGAGCTCCTACAATGAGCAGTTCTTC. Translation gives CASSPETSSYNEQFF.

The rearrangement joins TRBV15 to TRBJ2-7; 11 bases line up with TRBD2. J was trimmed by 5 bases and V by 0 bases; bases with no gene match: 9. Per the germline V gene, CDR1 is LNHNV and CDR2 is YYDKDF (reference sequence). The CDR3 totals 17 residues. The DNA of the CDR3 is TGTGCCACCAGCAGAGAACCTCTAGCGGGGGGCCTCAACGAGCAGTACTTC. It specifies CATSREPLAGGLNEQYF.

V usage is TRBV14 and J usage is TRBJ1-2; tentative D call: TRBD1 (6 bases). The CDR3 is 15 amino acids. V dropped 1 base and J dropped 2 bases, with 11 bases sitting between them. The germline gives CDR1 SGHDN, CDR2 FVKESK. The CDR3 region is CASSQVPTGNYGYTF. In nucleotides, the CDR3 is TGTGCCAGCAGCCAAGTACCTACAGGGAACTATGGCTACACCTTC. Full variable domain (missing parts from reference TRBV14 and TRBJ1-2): EAGVTQFPSHSVIEKGQTVTLRCDPISGHDNLYWYRRVMGKEIKFLLHFVKESKQDESGMPNNRFLAERTGGTYSTLKVQPAELEDSGVYFCASSQVPTGNYGYTFGSGTRLTVV.

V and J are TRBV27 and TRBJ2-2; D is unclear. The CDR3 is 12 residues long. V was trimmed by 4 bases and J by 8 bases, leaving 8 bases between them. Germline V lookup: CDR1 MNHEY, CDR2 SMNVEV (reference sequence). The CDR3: CASSYSWGELFF. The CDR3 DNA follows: TGTGCCAGCAGTTATTCGTGGGGGGAGCTGTTTTTT.

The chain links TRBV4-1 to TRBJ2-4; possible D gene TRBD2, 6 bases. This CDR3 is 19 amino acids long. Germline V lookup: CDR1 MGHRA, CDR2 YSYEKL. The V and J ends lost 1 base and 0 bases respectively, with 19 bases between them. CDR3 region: CASSQVLEGSPIAKNIQYF. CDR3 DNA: TGCGCCAGCAGCCAAGTTTTGGAGGGATCCCCTATAGCCAAAAACATTCAGTACTTC.

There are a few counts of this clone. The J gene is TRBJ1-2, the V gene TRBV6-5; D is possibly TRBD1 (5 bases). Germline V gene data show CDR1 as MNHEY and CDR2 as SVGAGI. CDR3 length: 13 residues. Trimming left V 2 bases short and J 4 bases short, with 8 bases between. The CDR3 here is CASSYSDSYGYTF. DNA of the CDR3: TGTGCCAGCAGTTACAGCGACAGCTATGGCTACACCTTC.

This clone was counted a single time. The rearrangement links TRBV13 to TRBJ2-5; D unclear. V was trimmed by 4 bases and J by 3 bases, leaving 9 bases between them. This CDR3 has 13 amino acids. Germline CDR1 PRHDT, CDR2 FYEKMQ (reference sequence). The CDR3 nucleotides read TGTGCCAGCAGCTCGGACCCAGAAGAGACCCAGTACTTC. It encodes CASSSDPEETQYF.

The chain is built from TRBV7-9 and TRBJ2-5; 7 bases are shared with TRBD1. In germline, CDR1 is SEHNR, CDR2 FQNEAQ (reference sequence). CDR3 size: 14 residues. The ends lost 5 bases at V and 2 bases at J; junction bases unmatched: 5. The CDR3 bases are TGTGCCAGCAGCCCTAGACAGGGTCAAGAGACCCAGTACTTC. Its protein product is CASSPRQGQETQYF.

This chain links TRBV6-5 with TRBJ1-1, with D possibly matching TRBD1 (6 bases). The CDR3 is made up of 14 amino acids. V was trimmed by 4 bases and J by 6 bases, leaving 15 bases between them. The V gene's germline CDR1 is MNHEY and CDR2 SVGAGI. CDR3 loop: CASSSPQGWSEAFF. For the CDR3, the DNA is TGTGCCAGCAGTTCACCTCAGGGGTGGTCTGAAGCTTTCTTT.

CDR3 residues: CATNPSMGETQYF. The CDR3 bases are TGTGCCACCAACCCATCCATGGGTGAGACCCAGTACTTC. The rearrangement uses TRBV6-5 and TRBJ2-5; D ambiguous. From germline, CDR1 is MNHEY and CDR2 SVGAGI. Between the trimmed V and J ends, which lost 10 bases and 5 bases, there was a span of 17 bases. This CDR3 is 13 amino acids long.

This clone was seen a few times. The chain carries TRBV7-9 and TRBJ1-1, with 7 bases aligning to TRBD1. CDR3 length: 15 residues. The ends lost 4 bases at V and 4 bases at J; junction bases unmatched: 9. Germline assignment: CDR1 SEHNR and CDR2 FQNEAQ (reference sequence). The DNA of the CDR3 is TGTGCCAGCAGCTCCACAGGGGTGTTGGGCACTGAAGCTTTCTTT. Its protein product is CASSSTGVLGTEAFF.

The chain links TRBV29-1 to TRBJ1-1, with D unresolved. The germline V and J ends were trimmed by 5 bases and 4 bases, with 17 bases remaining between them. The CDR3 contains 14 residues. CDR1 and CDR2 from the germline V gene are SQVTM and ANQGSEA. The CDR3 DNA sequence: TGCAGCGTTCCTGAGGGCGTTATAGCCACTGAAGCTTTCTTT. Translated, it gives CSVPEGVIATEAFF.

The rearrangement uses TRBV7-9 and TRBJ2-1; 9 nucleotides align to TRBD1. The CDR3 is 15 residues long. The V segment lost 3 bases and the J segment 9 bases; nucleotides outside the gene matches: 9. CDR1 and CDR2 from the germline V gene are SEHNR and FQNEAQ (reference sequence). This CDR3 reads CASSFPGQGSSEQFF. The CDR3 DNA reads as TGTGCCAGCAGCTTCCCGGGACAGGGCTCAAGTGAGCAGTTCTTC.

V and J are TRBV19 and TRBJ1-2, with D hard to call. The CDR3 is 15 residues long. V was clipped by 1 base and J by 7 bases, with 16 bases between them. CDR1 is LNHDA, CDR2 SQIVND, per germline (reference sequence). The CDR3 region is CASSIAEATLGGYTF. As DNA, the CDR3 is TGTGCCAGTAGTATAGCAGAGGCGACCTTGGGTGGCTACACCTTC.

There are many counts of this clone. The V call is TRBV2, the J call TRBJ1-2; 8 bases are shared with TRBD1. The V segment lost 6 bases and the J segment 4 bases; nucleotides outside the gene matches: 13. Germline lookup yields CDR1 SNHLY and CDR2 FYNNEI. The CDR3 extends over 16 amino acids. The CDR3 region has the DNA TGTGCCAGCAGGTCAAGTGGACAGGGAATAATCTATGGCTACACCTTC. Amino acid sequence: CASRSSGQGIIYGYTF.

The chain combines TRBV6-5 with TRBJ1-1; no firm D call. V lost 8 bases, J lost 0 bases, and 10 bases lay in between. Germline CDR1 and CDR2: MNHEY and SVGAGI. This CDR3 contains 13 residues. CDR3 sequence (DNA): TGTGCCAGCCTCCTGGGGATGAACACTGAAGCTTTCTTT. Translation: CASLLGMNTEAFF.

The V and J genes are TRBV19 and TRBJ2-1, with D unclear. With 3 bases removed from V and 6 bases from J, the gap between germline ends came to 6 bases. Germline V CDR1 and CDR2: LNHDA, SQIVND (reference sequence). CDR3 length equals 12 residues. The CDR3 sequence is CASSMRLNEQFF. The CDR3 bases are TGTGCCAGTAGTATGAGGCTCAATGAGCAGTTCTTC.

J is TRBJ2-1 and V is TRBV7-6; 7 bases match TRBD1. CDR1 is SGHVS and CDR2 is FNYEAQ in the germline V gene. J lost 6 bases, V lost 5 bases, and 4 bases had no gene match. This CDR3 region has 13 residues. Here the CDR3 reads CASSLTGFNEQFF. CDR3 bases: TGTGCCAGCAGCCTGACAGGGTTCAATGAGCAGTTCTTC.

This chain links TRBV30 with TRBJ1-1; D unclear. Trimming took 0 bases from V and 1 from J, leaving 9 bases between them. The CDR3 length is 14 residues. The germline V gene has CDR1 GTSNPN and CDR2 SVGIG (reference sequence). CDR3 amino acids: CAWSVFHPNTEAFF. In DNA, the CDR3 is TGTGCCTGGAGTGTATTTCATCCGAACACTGAAGCTTTCTTT.